The 9 T cell receptor beta chains in this list originate from one sample, sequenced in a study of OX40 agonist ivuxolimab in advanced cancers. Clones were sequenced by immunoSEQ multiplex PCR, and TCRdb holds only the in-frame ones, with some missing. The sample records around 56,000 clones, roughly 90% being singletons. This specimen consisted of CD4+ or CD8+ T cells sorted from blood, obtained in a trial of the OX40 agonist ivuxolimab. All receptors derive from an adult with an advanced solid tumor such as melanoma, head and neck, liver or kidney cancer.

The chain employs TRBV7-2 and TRBJ1-1, with D perhaps matching TRBD1 (6 bases). Trimming removed 3 bases at V and 3 bases at J, with 11 bases between. Per the germline V gene, CDR1 is SGHTA and CDR2 is FQGNSA. This CDR3 comprises 14 residues. The chain's CDR3 is CASSFGGRDTEAFF. CDR3 DNA: TGTGCCAGCAGCTTTGGGGGCAGAGACACTGAAGCTTTCTTT.

The chain recombines TRBV19 with TRBJ1-5; the D is unclear. This CDR3 region has 14 residues. V was clipped by 1 base and J by 5 bases, with 9 bases between them. Germline loops: CDR1 LNHDA, CDR2 SQIVND (reference sequence). CDR3 in amino acids: CASSIVGRYQPQHF. In DNA, the CDR3 is TGTGCCAGTAGTATAGTGGGCCGGTATCAGCCCCAGCATTTT.

This clone was detected once. The J gene is TRBJ1-1, the V gene TRBV5-4; D gene uncertain. This CDR3 contains 15 residues. The V gene lost 4 bases and the J gene lost 2 bases, with 15 bases spanning the gap. Germline CDR1 is SGHNT and CDR2 is YYREEE (reference sequence). The CDR3 region is CASSPPPGSNTEAFF. The CDR3 nucleotides are TGTGCCAGCAGCCCTCCCCCCGGGAGCAACACTGAAGCTTTCTTT.

Notes on this clone: Other DNA sequences of this sample code for an identical CDR3. The V gene is TRBV18, the J gene TRBJ2-3; no clear D. The CDR3 is made up of 12 amino acids. CDR1 is KGHSH and CDR2 is LQKENI in the germline V gene. V was shortened by 3 bases and J by 0 bases, with 1 base between the two germline ends. Here the CDR3 reads CASSPSTDTQYF. Here the CDR3 DNA reads TGTGCCAGCTCACCTAGCACAGATACGCAGTATTTT. Combining the CDR3 with reference TRBV18 and TRBJ2-3 gives the whole variable domain NAGVMQNPRHLVRRRGQEARLRCSPMKGHSHVYWYRQLPEEGLKFMVYLQKENIIDESGMPKERFSAEFPKEGPSILRIQQVVRGDSAAYFCASSPSTDTQYFGPGTRLTVL.

A single count supports this clone. The chain couples TRBV7-9 to TRBJ2-5, with TRBD2 matching over 7 bases. The CDR3 covers 13 residues. J lost 7 bases, V lost 6 bases, and 8 bases had no gene match. The germline CDR1 and CDR2 sequences are SEHNR and FQNEAQ (reference sequence). The CDR3 loop reads CASRSGTGGTQYF. As DNA, the CDR3 is TGTGCCAGCAGATCCGGGACGGGAGGGACCCAGTACTTC.

V and J are TRBV29-1 and TRBJ2-3, with a tentative D call TRBD1 (6 bases). The CDR3 has 12 amino acids. Germline V gene sequence: CDR1 SQVTM, CDR2 ANQGSEA. V was clipped by 6 bases and J by 2 bases, with 9 bases between them. DNA of the CDR3: TGCAGCGTACCAGGGGTCACAGATACGCAGTATTTT. It specifies CSVPGVTDTQYF.

V usage is TRBV13 and J usage is TRBJ1-5; no clear D gene. The V end was cut by 3 bases, the J end by 2 bases, with 17 bases between. The CDR3 contains 17 residues. The germline V gene encodes CDR1 PRHDT and CDR2 FYEKMQ (reference sequence). CDR3 coding DNA: TGTGCCAGCAGCTTTTCAGGAGGGCCGGGTGGCAATCAGCCCCAGCATTTT. Protein: CASSFSGGPGGNQPQHF.

The chain carries TRBV5-1 and TRBJ2-1; 8 bases are shared with TRBD2. V was clipped by 3 bases and J by 7 bases; unmatched bases: 6. CDR1 and CDR2 (germline): SGHRS, YFSETQ. The CDR3 is 14 amino acids. CDR3 sequence (DNA): TGCGCCAGCAGCTCGGGAGGGACCCAGAATGAGCAGTTCTTC. Protein sequence: CASSSGGTQNEQFF.

The DNA of the CDR3 is TGCGCCAGCAGCCTGACAGGGTCAAGGGAGACCCAGTACTTC. The encoded protein is CASSLTGSRETQYF. This chain uses TRBV4-1 with TRBJ2-5, with TRBD1 matching 7 bases. This CDR3 has 14 residues. The V segment lost 4 bases and the J segment 5 bases; nucleotides outside the gene matches: 7. The germline V gene encodes CDR1 MGHRA and CDR2 YSYEKL.